This is a list of T cell receptor beta chains from one sample in a study of T cell repertoires in cytomegalovirus infection. Via MiXCR, TCRdb re-called the reads, giving one row per CDR3 protein. The data contain fewer than 700,000 distinct CDR3 sequences, more than 20% of them seen just once; the ten biggest clones take up 6.5% to 10%. The specimen sequenced was CD8+ T cells from PBMCs. All receptors derive from a human donor in good health (CMV status not recorded). Some clones in this sample may be carry-over from other donors' samples. CDR3s include the opening cysteine and the closing phenylalanine or tryptophan. D genes are given only for firm matches.

v_gene: TRBV19; d_gene: -; CDR3aa: CASSIGLGAESNQPQHF
v_gene: TRBV7-9; d_gene: TRBD1; CDR3aa: CASSLGDRVHEQYF
v_gene: TRBV6-1; d_gene: -; CDR3aa: CASSELANEQFF
v_gene: TRBV10-3; d_gene: TRBD1; CDR3aa: CAISGGTVSTDTQYF
v_gene: TRBV29-1; d_gene: -; CDR3aa: CSVDGERYGYTF
v_gene: TRBV6-5; d_gene: TRBD1; CDR3aa: CASSLTGTVHTQYF
v_gene: TRBV13; d_gene: -; CDR3aa: CASSLGPGEAFF
v_gene: TRBV6-2/TRBV6-3; d_gene: -; CDR3aa: CANTRDLNEQFF
v_gene: TRBV12-3/TRBV12-4; d_gene: -; CDR3aa: CASSPQGGPNEKLFF
v_gene: TRBV7-2; d_gene: -; CDR3aa: CASSLPRGSSNTEAFF
v_gene: TRBV29-1; d_gene: -; CDR3aa: CSVGGAEAFF
v_gene: TRBV27; d_gene: -; CDR3aa: CASSGVDTQYF
v_gene: TRBV19; d_gene: TRBD1; CDR3aa: CASSAGGFSSYEQYF
v_gene: TRBV19; d_gene: -; CDR3aa: CASGTLGRIEVFF
v_gene: TRBV20-1; d_gene: TRBD1; CDR3aa: CSARTTDRIEAFF
v_gene: TRBV6-5; d_gene: TRBD1; CDR3aa: CASSYDGQGSRELFF
v_gene: TRBV6-5; d_gene: -; CDR3aa: CASSYSGGATGELFF
v_gene: TRBV28; d_gene: TRBD1; CDR3aa: CASSLPGQGGQPQHF
v_gene: TRBV19; d_gene: -; CDR3aa: CASSIRPENIQYF
v_gene: TRBV12-3/TRBV12-4; d_gene: -; CDR3aa: CASSLMDWGPNEQFF
v_gene: TRBV25-1; d_gene: -; CDR3aa: CASSESPHEQFF
v_gene: TRBV4-3; d_gene: -; CDR3aa: CASSPYSGVNTGELFF
v_gene: TRBV7-2; d_gene: TRBD1; CDR3aa: CASSLEAGGIYNEQFF
v_gene: TRBV25-1; d_gene: -; CDR3aa: CASRPAKDSFYGYTF
v_gene: TRBV7-8; d_gene: -; CDR3aa: CASSLGSKPNYGYTF
v_gene: TRBV7-8; d_gene: -; CDR3aa: CAGGLDGYTDTQYF
v_gene: TRBV6-6; d_gene: -; CDR3aa: CASRDLKAGELFF
v_gene: TRBV25-1; d_gene: -; CDR3aa: CASIEGGGYTF
v_gene: TRBV27; d_gene: -; CDR3aa: CASSPTGAREQYF
v_gene: TRBV7-9; d_gene: -; CDR3aa: CASSPSGGGTEAFF
v_gene: TRBV12-3/TRBV12-4; d_gene: -; CDR3aa: CASSLGGGQPQHF
v_gene: TRBV6-5; d_gene: -; CDR3aa: CASSYSPGTSTDTQYF
v_gene: TRBV19; d_gene: -; CDR3aa: CASKLDRLNQPQHF
v_gene: TRBV6-8; d_gene: -; CDR3aa: CASSYSTGHNEQFF
v_gene: TRBV20-1; d_gene: -; CDR3aa: CSARDLGAYEQYF
v_gene: TRBV7-9; d_gene: TRBD2; CDR3aa: CASSYSKAGEQFF